This T cell receptor beta chain originates from a study of Tregs in tolerant kidney transplant recipients. Recipients received nonmyeloablative bone marrow transplants from related graft donors, with transient mixed chimerism. Germline V gene lookup returns CDR1 SGDLS and CDR2 YYNGEE. The CDR3 has 13 amino acids. Trimming cost V 4 bases and J 7 bases, with 14 bases left between them. Only in-frame clones appear in the TCRdb table, and some are missing; sequencing was by immunoSEQ multiplex PCR. The sample yields 74,000 or so clones, roughly nine tenths seen once. The receptor's source is a human patient who received a combined kidney and bone marrow transplant. Some T cells may trace back to the graft donor. The genes are TRBV9 and TRBJ1-1, with D perhaps TRBD1 (5 bases). The starting material was CD4+ T cells from blood (PBMCs), obtained 24 months after the transplant. The CDR3 reads CASSYRAGGEAFF. The CDR3 region has the DNA TGTGCCAGCAGCTATAGAGCGGGGGGTGAAGCTTTCTTT.